This T cell receptor (beta chain) was documented in a study of blood T cell repertoires in COVID-19. Study-level background: Sample material is recorded as cDNA or gDNA derived from T cells, B-cell-depleted T cells, or PBMCs.

Trimming cost V 4 bases and J 3 bases; bases outside gene matches: 0. CDR1 is MGHRA, CDR2 YSYEKL, per germline. The CDR3 sequence is 14 residues long. Method: immunoSEQ multiplex PCR; TCRdb's copy keeps in-frame clones and lacks some. The profile shows over 110,000 clones, approximately 85% of them singletons. The source of this sequence is a man aged 65-85 years with acute or convalescent COVID-19. The gene calls are TRBV4-1 and TRBJ2-1, with 10 bases matching TRBD2. Input material: peripheral blood. Written as DNA, the CDR3 is TGCGCCAGCAGCCGGACTAGCGGCTACAATGAGCAGTTCTTC. Protein sequence: CASSRTSGYNEQFF.